This TCR beta chain was identified during a study of T cell changes during pregnancy in multiple sclerosis. Germline loops: CDR1 MGHRA, CDR2 YSYEKL. After removal of 1 base from V and 4 bases from J, the junction contained 4 bases not matched to a gene. This CDR3 has 16 residues. This table comes from immunoSEQ multiplex PCR, and its TCRdb copy is limited to in-frame clones, with some not included. The top ten clones hold under 3% of a sample with roughly 80,000 clones, just over 90% of them seen once. V usage is TRBV4-1 and J usage is TRBJ1-2; TRBD1 agrees at 12 bases. This receptor was obtained from a female donor with multiple sclerosis, enrolled in a pregnancy study. This sample comprised peripheral blood, obtained in the second trimester of pregnancy. Here the CDR3 reads CASSQAGTGGPYGYTF. For the CDR3, the DNA is TGCGCCAGCAGCCAAGCCGGGACAGGGGGCCCCTATGGCTACACCTTC.